Shown below are 10 T cell receptor beta chains from a single sample sequenced in a study of blood T cell repertoires in COVID-19. The method was immunoSEQ multiplex PCR; TCRdb's version includes in-frame clones alone and lacks a portion of them. This sample carries a few hundred thousand clones, approximately 77% of them seen once, and the ten largest clones take around 1%. The sample comprised peripheral blood. These receptors were obtained from a human donor with acute or convalescent COVID-19. The donor label of this sample is uncertain.

This rearrangement joins TRBV6-2 or TRBV6-3 to TRBJ2-1; 13 nucleotides match TRBD2. The CDR3 length is 20 residues. Germline CDR1 MNHEY, CDR2 SVGEGT. The ends lost 0 bases at V and 0 bases at J; junction bases unmatched: 8. The CDR3 coding sequence is TGTGCCAGCAGTTACTCTGCGGGGACTAGCGGGACCAGCTCCTACAATGAGCAGTTCTTC. Translation: CASSYSAGTSGTSSYNEQFF.

This chain connects TRBV27 to TRBJ1-2, with a tentative D call TRBD1 (5 bases). The germline V gene encodes CDR1 MNHEY and CDR2 SMNVEV (reference sequence). The CDR3 runs 13 residues. Trimming removed 6 bases at V and 8 bases at J, with 16 bases between. Here the CDR3 reads CASRGSGIRGYTF. CDR3 nucleotide sequence: TGTGCCAGCAGGGGCTCAGGGATAAGAGGCTACACCTTC.

The J gene is TRBJ1-1, the V gene TRBV6-5; D is perhaps TRBD1 (5 bases). V shed 2 bases and J shed 9 bases, with 16 bases lying between them. This CDR3 has 14 residues. CDR1 is MNHEY, CDR2 SVGAGI, per germline. The CDR3 protein is CASSYAGTWGQAFF. Written as DNA, the CDR3 is TGTGCCAGCAGTTACGCGGGAACATGGGGCCAAGCTTTCTTT.

The chain links TRBV2 to TRBJ2-2; D remains unclear. The germline gives CDR1 SNHLY, CDR2 FYNNEI. V was trimmed by 3 bases and J by 2 bases, leaving 4 bases between them. The CDR3 has 13 residues. The CDR3 DNA is TGTGCCAGCAGTGATCCAAACACCGGGGAGCTGTTTTTT. Residues: CASSDPNTGELFF. Filled out from reference TRBV2 and TRBJ2-2, the complete variable domain reads EPEVTQTPSHQVTQMGQEVILRCVPISNHLYFYWYRQILGQKVEFLVSFYNNEISEKSEIFDDQFSVERPDGSNFTLKIRSTKLEDSAMYFCASSDPNTGELFFGEGSRLTVL.

This clone was seen only a few times. V usage is TRBV19 and J usage is TRBJ1-2; possible D gene TRBD1, 6 bases. V dropped 6 bases and J dropped 2 bases, with 10 bases sitting between them. The CDR3 contains 13 residues. Looked up from germline, CDR1 is LNHDA and CDR2 is SQIVND (reference sequence). In DNA form, the CDR3 reads TGTGCCAGTAGCCCCGGGACAAACTATGGCTACACCTTC. Protein: CASSPGTNYGYTF.

The chain is built from TRBV5-1 and TRBJ2-3; 9 bases align to TRBD2. V was pared by 5 bases and J by 1 base, with 5 bases of the junction left unmatched. CDR1 SGHRS and CDR2 YFSETQ come from the germline V gene. The CDR3 length is 15 residues. CDR3 protein: CASRVAGVGTDTQYF. CDR3 nucleotide sequence: TGCGCCAGCAGGGTAGCGGGAGTAGGCACAGATACGCAGTATTTT. Full variable domain (outside the CDR3, taken from reference TRBV5-1 and TRBJ2-3): KAGVTQTPRYLIKTRGQQVTLSCSPISGHRSVSWYQQTPGQGLQFLFEYFSETQRNKGNFPGRFSGRQFSNSRSEMNVSTLELGDSALYLCASRVAGVGTDTQYFGPGTRLTVL.

The count of this clone is one. Here the CDR3 reads CASGLAGGRNEQFF. The CDR3 DNA reads as TGTGCCAGCGGACTAGCGGGGGGGCGGAATGAGCAGTTCTTC. The rearrangement links TRBV6-5 to TRBJ2-1; 15 bases agree with TRBD2. This CDR3 comprises 14 residues. Germline CDR1 is MNHEY and CDR2 is SVGAGI. V was pared by 8 bases and J by 7 bases, with 3 bases of the junction left unmatched.

The genes are TRBV5-1 and TRBJ1-1, with 9 bases aligning to TRBD1. CDR3 length: 15 amino acids. Losses at the gene ends were 5 bases for V and 1 base for J; bases not matched to a gene: 6. The V gene's germline CDR1 is SGHRS and CDR2 YFSETQ. The DNA of the CDR3 is TGCGCCAGCAGTCACTCGGGACAGGGGAACACTGAAGCTTTCTTT. Its translation: CASSHSGQGNTEAFF.

The chain carries TRBV19 and TRBJ1-1; 8 nucleotides align to TRBD1. After removal of 9 bases from V and 4 bases from J, the junction contained 16 bases not matched to a gene. Germline V CDR1 and CDR2: LNHDA, SQIVND (reference sequence). The CDR3 totals 16 residues. The CDR3 loop reads CASHKDRVGAGTEAFF. For the CDR3, the DNA is TGTGCCAGCCATAAGGACAGGGTAGGGGCGGGCACTGAAGCTTTCTTT.

Worth noting for this clone: Other nucleotide sequences in the sample specify the same CDR3. The chain couples TRBV5-1 to TRBJ2-5, with D possibly TRBD1 on 5 matching bases. Germline V gives CDR1 SGHRS, CDR2 YFSETQ. The CDR3 consists of 15 residues. Trimming left V 0 bases short and J 1 base short, with 10 bases between. In DNA form, the CDR3 reads TGCGCCAGCAGCTTGGGGGGTAGGGGCCAAGAGACCCAGTACTTC. Translation: CASSLGGRGQETQYF.